This paragraph covers one T cell receptor (beta chain) sequence. An end of the junction differs from the germline gene, which may be a read error. These data originate in a study of identical twins. This CDR3 contains 14 residues. Germline V gene sequence: CDR1 SGHVS, CDR2 FNYEAQ. Template switching introduced a universal primer site, and the cDNA bore unique molecular identifiers. TCRdb processed the 5' RACE reads anew with MiXCR; each CDR3 protein has one entry. The data show 600,000 to 800,000 distinct CDR3 sequences, less than 25% seen once. Another study also made use of these data, one on T cells expressing NK-cell markers. That work adds: Researchers got TCR beta repertoires out of sorted CD3+CD56+NKG2C+, CD3+CD56+NKG2C- and CD3+CD56-NKG2C+ T cells. Seven sequenced donors out of eight were HCMV-seropositive, one seronegative. The dominant NKG2C+ clonotypes represented roughly 1.0-7.5% of CD8+ T cells in over 5 donors.

The receptor comes from a woman between 18 and 29 years old in good health. The chain has TRBV7-6 and TRBJ2-1; D uncertain. The sample was PBMCs. This CDR3 reads CASSRTSGYNVQFF. For the CDR3, the DNA is TGTGCCAGCAGCCGGACCTCCGGCTACAATGTGCAGTTCTTC.